These T cell receptor beta chains were read from a single sample in a study of T cell responses to AZD1222 COVID-19 vaccine. This table comes from immunoSEQ multiplex PCR, and its TCRdb copy is limited to in-frame clones, with some not included. The sample has about 120,000 clones, roughly 87% seen once. Material: peripheral blood, obtained on day 0 of AZD1222 vaccination. Receptors were obtained from an adult in good health. The CDR3 runs from the conserved cysteine through the conserved F or W. The D gene is left open where the match is weak. Some rows mark clone size as missing; the rest say once, few, many or name a class of expanded clone.

d_gene: NA; v_gene: TRBV28; abundance: NA; j_gene: TRBJ2-1; CDR3aa: CASSDPGSYNEQFF; CDR3nt: TGTGCCAGCAGTGACCCGGGCTCCTACAATGAGCAGTTCTTC
d_gene: NA; v_gene: TRBV7-8; abundance: NA; j_gene: TRBJ2-1; CDR3aa: CASTPLAGEVYNEQFF; CDR3nt: TGTGCCAGCACTCCCCTGGCAGGGGAAGTTTACAATGAGCAGTTCTTC
d_gene: TRBD2; v_gene: TRBV7-2; abundance: once; j_gene: TRBJ2-2; CDR3aa: CASSLRGNGNTGELFF; CDR3nt: TGTGCCAGCAGCTTGCGGGGGAATGGAAACACCGGGGAGCTGTTTTTT
d_gene: TRBD2; v_gene: TRBV2; abundance: NA; j_gene: TRBJ2-5; CDR3aa: CASRTWLAGLQETQYF; CDR3nt: TGTGCCAGCAGGACGTGGCTAGCGGGTCTCCAAGAGACCCAGTACTTC
d_gene: NA; v_gene: TRBV21-1; abundance: NA; j_gene: TRBJ2-5; CDR3aa: CASSTETQYF; CDR3nt: TGTGCCAGCAGCACAGAGACCCAGTACTTC
d_gene: TRBD1; v_gene: TRBV27; abundance: once; j_gene: TRBJ2-7; CDR3aa: CASSFGDRVDEQYF; CDR3nt: TGTGCCAGCAGTTTTGGGGACAGGGTCGACGAGCAGTACTTC
d_gene: NA; v_gene: TRBV18; abundance: NA; j_gene: TRBJ2-7; CDR3aa: CASSSTPSYEQYF; CDR3nt: TGTGCCAGCTCGTCGACACCCTCCTACGAGCAGTACTTC
d_gene: TRBD1; v_gene: TRBV28; abundance: NA; j_gene: TRBJ2-3; CDR3aa: CASSTAATGGRDTQYF; CDR3nt: TGTGCCAGCTCCACCGCCGCGACAGGGGGCAGAGATACGCAGTATTTT
d_gene: NA; v_gene: TRBV18; abundance: NA; j_gene: TRBJ1-2; CDR3aa: CASSRSVAVLRTPRVDYGYTF; CDR3nt: TGTGCCAGCTCACGCTCAGTGGCCGTGCTCAGAACTCCCAGGGTGGACTATGGCTACACCTTC
d_gene: NA; v_gene: TRBV4-3; abundance: NA; j_gene: TRBJ2-5; CDR3aa: CASSQGQGSETQYF; CDR3nt: TGCGCCAGCAGCCAAGGTCAAGGGTCCGAGACCCAGTACTTC
d_gene: NA; v_gene: TRBV9; abundance: NA; j_gene: TRBJ1-5; CDR3aa: CASSNSGGDQPQHF; CDR3nt: TGTGCCAGCAGCAATTCGGGGGGGGATCAGCCCCAGCATTTT
d_gene: TRBD2; v_gene: TRBV5-4; abundance: once; j_gene: TRBJ2-7; CDR3aa: CASSLGGSFYEQYF; CDR3nt: TGTGCCAGCAGCCTGGGCGGGAGCTTCTACGAGCAGTACTTC
d_gene: TRBD1; v_gene: TRBV4-1; abundance: NA; j_gene: TRBJ2-3; CDR3aa: CASSQPGQGVADTQYF; CDR3nt: TGCGCCAGCAGCCAACCGGGACAGGGGGTGGCAGATACGCAGTATTTT
d_gene: NA; v_gene: TRBV5-1; abundance: NA; j_gene: TRBJ1-1; CDR3aa: CASSWGITGTEAFF; CDR3nt: TGCGCCAGCAGCTGGGGGATCACAGGGACTGAAGCTTTCTTT
d_gene: NA; v_gene: TRBV4-2; abundance: NA; j_gene: TRBJ1-2; CDR3aa: CASSQVGGRDGYTF; CDR3nt: TGTGCCAGCAGCCAAGTGGGGGGGCGCGATGGCTACACCTTC
d_gene: NA; v_gene: TRBV5-4; abundance: NA; j_gene: TRBJ2-3; CDR3aa: CASSLKLGNADTQYF; CDR3nt: TGTGCCAGCAGCCTTAAACTCGGTAACGCAGATACGCAGTATTTT
d_gene: TRBD2; v_gene: TRBV27; abundance: NA; j_gene: TRBJ2-7; CDR3aa: CASTRYSPLRGRATYEQYF; CDR3nt: TGTGCCAGCACGAGATATTCCCCTCTGCGCGGGAGGGCTACCTACGAGCAGTACTTC
d_gene: TRBD1; v_gene: TRBV27; abundance: NA; j_gene: TRBJ2-7; CDR3aa: CASSPGTGAFFYEQYF; CDR3nt: TGTGCCAGCAGCCCCGGGACAGGGGCCTTTTTCTACGAGCAGTACTTC
d_gene: NA; v_gene: TRBV30; abundance: NA; j_gene: TRBJ2-7; CDR3aa: CAWSAPGQQYF; CDR3nt: TGTGCCTGGAGTGCACCGGGACAACAGTACTTC
d_gene: NA; v_gene: TRBV21-1; abundance: NA; j_gene: TRBJ1-1; CDR3aa: CASSKVRDTEAFF; CDR3nt: TGTGCCAGCAGCAAAGTCCGGGATACTGAAGCTTTCTTT
d_gene: NA; v_gene: TRBV6-5; abundance: NA; j_gene: TRBJ1-6; CDR3aa: CASSYGPIYNSPLHF; CDR3nt: TGTGCCAGCAGTTATGGGCCGATCTATAATTCACCCCTCCACTTT
d_gene: TRBD1; v_gene: TRBV29-1; abundance: NA; j_gene: TRBJ2-7; CDR3aa: CSAWTGGAYEQYF; CDR3nt: TGCAGCGCCTGGACAGGGGGCGCGTACGAGCAGTACTTC
d_gene: TRBD1; v_gene: TRBV25-1; abundance: NA; j_gene: TRBJ1-4; CDR3aa: CASSERGGLGANEKLFF; CDR3nt: TGTGCCAGCAGTGAGAGAGGGGGCTTGGGAGCTAATGAAAAACTGTTTTTT
d_gene: TRBD1; v_gene: TRBV28; abundance: NA; j_gene: TRBJ2-7; CDR3aa: CASSSPTGGGPYEQYF; CDR3nt: TGTGCCAGCAGTTCCCCGACAGGGGGAGGGCCCTACGAGCAGTACTTC
d_gene: NA; v_gene: TRBV4-2; abundance: NA; j_gene: TRBJ2-7; CDR3aa: CASSQDIAGAYEQYF; CDR3nt: TGTGCCAGCAGCCAAGATATCGCGGGTGCCTACGAGCAGTACTTC
d_gene: NA; v_gene: TRBV9; abundance: NA; j_gene: TRBJ1-1; CDR3aa: CASSVSGGSGTEAFF; CDR3nt: TGTGCCAGCAGCGTATCTGGGGGGTCGGGCACTGAAGCTTTCTTT
d_gene: NA; v_gene: TRBV7-8; abundance: NA; j_gene: TRBJ2-4; CDR3aa: CASSLGGSKNIQYF; CDR3nt: TGTGCCAGCAGCTTAGGAGGGTCCAAAAACATTCAGTACTTC